A single sample gave rise to the 5 T cell receptor beta chains below, sequenced in a study of response to subunit inactivated influenza vaccine. TCRdb analysed the RT-PCR reads with MiXCR anew, one entry per CDR3 protein. The sample includes about 700,000 distinct CDR3 sequences, approximately 15% of them seen just once. Sequencing was performed on PBMCs from blood, taken 14 to 15 days before vaccination. These receptors were taken from a middle-aged man who received an inactivated influenza vaccine.

This clonotype was seen a few times. The V and J genes are TRBV7-9 and TRBJ1-4; D is unclear. CDR1 SEHNR and CDR2 FQNEAQ come from the germline V gene (reference sequence). The CDR3 is 16 residues long. V gave up 0 bases and J gave up 3 bases, with 11 bases separating them. The CDR3 sequence is CASSLALGRSNEKLFF. In nucleotides, the CDR3 is TGTGCCAGCAGCTTAGCGCTTGGCAGGTCTAATGAAAAACTGTTTTTT.

There are a few counts of this clonotype. The V call is TRBV29-1, the J call TRBJ2-4; D unresolved. Germline V gives CDR1 SQVTM, CDR2 ANQGSEA. V shed 4 bases and J shed 2 bases, with 9 bases lying between them. The CDR3 covers 13 residues. The CDR3 protein is CSVGSLTKNIQYF. In DNA, the CDR3 is TGCAGCGTTGGTAGTTTAACCAAAAACATTCAGTACTTC.

As to this clonotype: Likely a read error: the CDR3 ends without its conserved phenylalanine or tryptophan. The J gene is TRBJ2-5, the V gene TRBV2; D unclear. V was clipped by 3 bases and J by 7 bases, with 6 bases between them. The germline V gene encodes CDR1 SNHLY and CDR2 FYNNEI. This CDR3 is 11 amino acids long. CDR3 sequence (DNA): TGTGCCAGCAGTGACGTCCGGACCCAGTACTTA. This codes for CASSDVRTQYL.

V and J are TRBV20-1 and TRBJ2-7; tentatively, D is TRBD1 or TRBD2 (5 bases each). The V gene lost 3 bases and the J gene lost 6 bases, with 6 bases spanning the gap. Germline V lookup: CDR1 DFQATT, CDR2 SNEGSKA (reference sequence). CDR3 length: 10 amino acids. The CDR3: CSASGAEQYF. The CDR3 DNA sequence: TGCAGTGCTAGCGGGGCCGAGCAGTACTTC.

As DNA, the CDR3 is TGTGCCAGCAGTTTAGCGTTCTATGGCTACACCTTC. This encodes CASSLAFYGYTF. This chain joins TRBV12-3 or TRBV12-4 and TRBJ1-2; D gene ambiguous. Between the trimmed V and J ends, which lost 0 bases and 4 bases, there was a span of 3 bases. This CDR3 is built from 12 residues.